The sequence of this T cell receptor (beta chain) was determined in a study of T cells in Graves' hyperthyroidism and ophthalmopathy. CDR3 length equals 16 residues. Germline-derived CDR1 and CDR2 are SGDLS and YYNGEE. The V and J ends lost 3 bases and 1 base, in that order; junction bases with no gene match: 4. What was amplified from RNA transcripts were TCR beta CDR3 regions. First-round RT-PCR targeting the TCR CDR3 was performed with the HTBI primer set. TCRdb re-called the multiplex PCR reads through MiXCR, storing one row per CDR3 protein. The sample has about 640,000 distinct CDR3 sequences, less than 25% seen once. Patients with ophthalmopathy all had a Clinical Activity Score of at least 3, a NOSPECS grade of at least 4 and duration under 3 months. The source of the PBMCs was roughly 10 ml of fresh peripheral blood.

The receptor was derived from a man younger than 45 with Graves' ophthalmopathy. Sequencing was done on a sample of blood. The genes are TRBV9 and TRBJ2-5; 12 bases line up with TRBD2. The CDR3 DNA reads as TGTGCCAGCAGCGGAAAACTAGCGGGAGGCCAAGAGACCCAGTACTTC. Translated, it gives CASSGKLAGGQETQYF.